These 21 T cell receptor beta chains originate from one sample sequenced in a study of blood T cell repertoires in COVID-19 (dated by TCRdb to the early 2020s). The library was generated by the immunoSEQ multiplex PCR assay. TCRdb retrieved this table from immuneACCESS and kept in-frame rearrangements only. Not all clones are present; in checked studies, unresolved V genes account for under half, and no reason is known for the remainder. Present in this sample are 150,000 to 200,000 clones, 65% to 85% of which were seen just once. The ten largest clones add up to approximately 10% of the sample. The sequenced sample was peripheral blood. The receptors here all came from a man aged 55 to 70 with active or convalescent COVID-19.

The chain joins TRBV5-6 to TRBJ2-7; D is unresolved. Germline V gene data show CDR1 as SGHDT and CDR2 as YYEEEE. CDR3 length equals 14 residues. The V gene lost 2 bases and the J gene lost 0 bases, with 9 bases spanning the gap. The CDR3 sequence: CASSFSGLSYEQYF. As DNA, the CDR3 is TGTGCCAGCAGCTTTTCTGGCCTCTCCTACGAGCAGTACTTC.

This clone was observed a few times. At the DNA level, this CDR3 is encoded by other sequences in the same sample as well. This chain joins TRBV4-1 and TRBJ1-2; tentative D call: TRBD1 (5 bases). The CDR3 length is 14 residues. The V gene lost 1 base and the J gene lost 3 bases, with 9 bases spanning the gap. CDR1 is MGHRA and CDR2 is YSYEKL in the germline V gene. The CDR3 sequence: CASSQGQRDYGYTF. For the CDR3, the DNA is TGCGCCAGCAGCCAAGGACAGCGAGACTATGGCTACACCTTC.

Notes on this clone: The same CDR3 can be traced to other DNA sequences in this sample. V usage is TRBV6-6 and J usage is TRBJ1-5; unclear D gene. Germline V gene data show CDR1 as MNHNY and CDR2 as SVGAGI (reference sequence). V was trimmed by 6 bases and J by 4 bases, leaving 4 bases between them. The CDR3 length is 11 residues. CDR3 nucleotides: TGTGCCAGCAGCAGTAATCAGCCCCAGCATTTT. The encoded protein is CASSSNQPQHF.

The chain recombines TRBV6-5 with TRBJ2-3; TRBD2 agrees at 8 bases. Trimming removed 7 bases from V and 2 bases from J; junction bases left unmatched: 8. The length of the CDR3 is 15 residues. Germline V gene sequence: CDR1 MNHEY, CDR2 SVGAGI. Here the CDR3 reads CASIRSGTFTDTQYF. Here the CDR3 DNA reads TGTGCCAGCATACGTAGCGGGACTTTCACAGATACGCAGTATTTT.

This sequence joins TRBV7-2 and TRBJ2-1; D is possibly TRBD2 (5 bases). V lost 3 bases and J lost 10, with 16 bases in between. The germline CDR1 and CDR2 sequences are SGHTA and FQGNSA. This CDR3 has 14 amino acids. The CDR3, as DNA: TGTGCCAGCAGCTTTGCCTCCCGGGGATCAGAGCAGTTCTTC. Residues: CASSFASRGSEQFF.

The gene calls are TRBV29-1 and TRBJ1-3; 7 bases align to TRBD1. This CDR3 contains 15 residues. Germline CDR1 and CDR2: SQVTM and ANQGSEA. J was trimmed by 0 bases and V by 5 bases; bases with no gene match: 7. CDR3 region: CSVSTGSTSGNTIYF. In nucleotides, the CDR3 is TGCAGCGTTTCGACAGGGAGTACCTCTGGAAACACCATATATTTT.

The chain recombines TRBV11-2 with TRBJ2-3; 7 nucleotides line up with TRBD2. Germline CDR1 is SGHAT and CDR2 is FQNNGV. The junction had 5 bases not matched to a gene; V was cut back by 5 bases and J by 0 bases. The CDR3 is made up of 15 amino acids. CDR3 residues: CASSPNSGSTDTQYF. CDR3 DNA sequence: TGTGCCAGCAGCCCTAATAGCGGGAGCACAGATACGCAGTATTTT. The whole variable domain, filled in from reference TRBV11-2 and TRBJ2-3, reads EAGVAQSPRYKIIEKRQSVAFWCNPISGHATLYWYQQILGQGPKLLIQFQNNGVVDDSQLPKDRFSAERLKGVDSTLKIQPAKLEDSAVYLCASSPNSGSTDTQYFGPGTRLTVL.

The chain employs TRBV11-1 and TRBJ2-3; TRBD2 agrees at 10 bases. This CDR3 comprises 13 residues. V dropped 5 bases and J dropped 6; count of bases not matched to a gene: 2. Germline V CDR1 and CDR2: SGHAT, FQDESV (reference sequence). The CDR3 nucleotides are TGTGCCAGCAGCCCAGCGGGGGGGGATACGCAGTATTTT. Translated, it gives CASSPAGGDTQYF.

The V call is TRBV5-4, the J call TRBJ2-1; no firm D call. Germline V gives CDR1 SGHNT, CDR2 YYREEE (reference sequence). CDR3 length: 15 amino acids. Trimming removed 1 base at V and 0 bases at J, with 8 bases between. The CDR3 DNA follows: TGTGCCAGCAGCTTGACGGTGAGCTCCTACAATGAGCAGTTCTTC. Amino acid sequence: CASSLTVSSYNEQFF.

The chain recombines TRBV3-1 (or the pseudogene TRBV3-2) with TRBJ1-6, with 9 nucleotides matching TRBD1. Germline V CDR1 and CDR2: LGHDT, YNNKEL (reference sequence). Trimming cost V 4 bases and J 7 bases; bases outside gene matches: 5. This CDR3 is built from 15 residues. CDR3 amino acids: CASSRGQGLNSPLHF. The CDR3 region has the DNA TGTGCCAGCAGCCGGGGACAGGGCCTAAATTCACCCCTCCACTTT.

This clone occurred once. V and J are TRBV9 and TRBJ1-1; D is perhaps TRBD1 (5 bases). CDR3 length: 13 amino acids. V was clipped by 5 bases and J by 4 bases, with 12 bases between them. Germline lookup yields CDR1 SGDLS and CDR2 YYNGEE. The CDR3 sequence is CASSRGVGTEAFF. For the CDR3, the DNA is TGTGCCAGCAGTCGGGGGGTCGGCACTGAAGCTTTCTTT.

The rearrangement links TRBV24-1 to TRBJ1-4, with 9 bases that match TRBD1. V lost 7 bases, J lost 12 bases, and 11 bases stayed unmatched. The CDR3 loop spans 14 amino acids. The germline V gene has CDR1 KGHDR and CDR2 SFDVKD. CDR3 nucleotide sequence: TGTGCCACCAGCTCCGGGACAGGGAATGGTGAACTGTTTTTT. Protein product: CATSSGTGNGELFF.

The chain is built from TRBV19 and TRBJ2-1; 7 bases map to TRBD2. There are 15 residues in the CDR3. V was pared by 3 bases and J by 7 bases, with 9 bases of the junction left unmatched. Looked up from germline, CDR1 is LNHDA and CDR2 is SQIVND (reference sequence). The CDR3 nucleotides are TGTGCCAGTAGTATCCGCGGGAGTCGAAGTAATGAGCAGTTCTTC. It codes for CASSIRGSRSNEQFF.

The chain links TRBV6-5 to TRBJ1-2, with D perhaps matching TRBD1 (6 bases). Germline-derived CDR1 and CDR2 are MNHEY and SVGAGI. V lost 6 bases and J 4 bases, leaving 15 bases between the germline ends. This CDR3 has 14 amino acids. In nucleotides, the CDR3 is TGTGCCAGCAGGGGATCAGGGGAGGGCTATGGCTACACCTTC. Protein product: CASRGSGEGYGYTF.

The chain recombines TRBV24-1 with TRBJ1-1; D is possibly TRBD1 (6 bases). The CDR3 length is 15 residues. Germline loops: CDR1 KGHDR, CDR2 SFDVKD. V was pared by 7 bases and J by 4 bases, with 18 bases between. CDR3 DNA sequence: TGTGCCACCAGACCGACACAGGGTAGTGGCACTGAAGCTTTCTTT. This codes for CATRPTQGSGTEAFF.

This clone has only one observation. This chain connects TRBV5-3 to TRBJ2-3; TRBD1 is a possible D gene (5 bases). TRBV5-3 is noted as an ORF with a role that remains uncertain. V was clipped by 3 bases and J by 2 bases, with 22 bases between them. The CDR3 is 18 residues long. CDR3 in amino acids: CARSYPRQPPAPTDTQYF. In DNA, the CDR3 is TGTGCCAGAAGCTATCCCCGACAGCCCCCCGCCCCCACAGATACGCAGTATTTT.

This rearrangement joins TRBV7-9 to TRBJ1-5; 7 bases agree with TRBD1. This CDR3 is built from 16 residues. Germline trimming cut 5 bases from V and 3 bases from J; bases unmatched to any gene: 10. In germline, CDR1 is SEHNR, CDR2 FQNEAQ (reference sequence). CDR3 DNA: TGTGCCAGCAGCCCCGACAGGGCTGAGATCAATCAGCCCCAGCATTTT. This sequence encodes CASSPDRAEINQPQHF.

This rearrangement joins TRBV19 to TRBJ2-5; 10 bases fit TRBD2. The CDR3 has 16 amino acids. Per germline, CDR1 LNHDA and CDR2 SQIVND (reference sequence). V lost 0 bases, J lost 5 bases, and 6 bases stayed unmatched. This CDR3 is CASSIEGTSEKETQYF. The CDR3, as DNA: TGTGCCAGTAGTATAGAAGGGACTAGCGAGAAGGAGACCCAGTACTTC.

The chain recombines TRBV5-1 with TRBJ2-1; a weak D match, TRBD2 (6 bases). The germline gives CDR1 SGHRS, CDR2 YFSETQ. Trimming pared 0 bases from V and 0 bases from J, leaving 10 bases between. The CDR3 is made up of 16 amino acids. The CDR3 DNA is TGCGCCAGCAGCTTGGCCGGGGGAGGCTCCTACAATGAGCAGTTCTTC. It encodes CASSLAGGGSYNEQFF.

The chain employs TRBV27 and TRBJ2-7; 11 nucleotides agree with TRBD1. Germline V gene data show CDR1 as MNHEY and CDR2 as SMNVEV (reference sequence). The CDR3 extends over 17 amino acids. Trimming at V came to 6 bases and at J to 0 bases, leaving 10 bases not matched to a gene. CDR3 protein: CASSLASGTGGSYEQYF. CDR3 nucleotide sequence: TGTGCCAGCAGCTTAGCGTCCGGGACAGGGGGCTCCTACGAGCAGTACTTC.

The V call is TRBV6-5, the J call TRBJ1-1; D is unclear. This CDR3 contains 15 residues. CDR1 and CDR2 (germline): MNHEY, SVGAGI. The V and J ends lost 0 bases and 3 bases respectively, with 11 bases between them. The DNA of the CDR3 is TGTGCCAGCAGTTACTCGATCTTGGCCGACACTGAAGCTTTCTTT. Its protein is CASSYSILADTEAFF.